This TCR beta chain was profiled in a study of early T cells in non-severe SARS-CoV-2 infection. The overall study: The study sequenced bulk RNA from unsorted whole blood, with chains unpaired. General observations from the study: Matches to VDJdb favored anti-spike CD8 responses and missed private and CD4 specificities.

Molecules of cDNA were individually given unique molecular identifiers that were attached to them. TCRdb itself ran the 5' RACE reads through MiXCR, one entry per CDR3 protein. The table records fewer than 65,000 distinct CDR3 sequences, 9.3% of them present only once. Germline V gene data show CDR1 as LGHNA and CDR2 as YNFKEQ. With V trimmed by 1 base and J by 1 base, 9 bases remained unmatched. The CDR3 runs to 18 residues. To note about this clonotype: The antigen remains unidentified.

V and J are TRBV4-2 and TRBJ2-2, with 7 bases lining up with TRBD2. The sequence derives from an adult who was a healthcare worker with PCR-confirmed SARS-CoV-2 infection or an uninfected control (not recorded which). The sample taken for sequencing was whole blood. The CDR3 DNA reads TGTGCCAGCAGCCAAGGCGCCGGGACGGGAGGGAACACCGGGGAGCTGTTTTTT. The encoded protein is CASSQGAGTGGNTGELFF.